This TCR beta chain was identified in a study of blood T cell repertoires in COVID-19. Study context: COVID-19 samples collected from the United States, Italy and Spain covered acute and convalescent phases. PBMCs, B-cell-depleted T cells, or T cells were the source of the cDNA or gDNA that made up the material.

In the authors' methods: Amplification with reference gene primers provided the estimates of nucleated cell counts. Clones were read by immunoSEQ multiplex PCR, and TCRdb kept only the in-frame ones, dropping some. V, J and clone size are taken as reported in that table, and D and trimming were inferred from the DNA itself. The sample includes around 220,000 clones, roughly 84% seen only once; the top ten take 2.1%. Germline-derived CDR1 and CDR2 are LNHDA and SQIVND (reference sequence). The CDR3 contains 12 residues. Trimming cost V 7 bases and J 9 bases; bases outside gene matches: 7. The TCR was taken from a woman aged 40 to 49 who had recovered from COVID-19. Material for sequencing was peripheral blood. The chain is built from TRBV19 and TRBJ2-5; the match to TRBD2 covers 8 bases. CDR3 nucleotide sequence: TGTGCCAGTAACTTGGCCGGGGGGGCCCAGTACTTC. Its protein is CASNLAGGAQYF.